This T cell receptor (beta chain) was identified in a study of T cell repertoires in cytomegalovirus infection. This clonotype showed up many times. TCRdb independently ran MiXCR on the reads; one entry per CDR3 protein. The sample records 350,000 to 500,000 distinct CDR3 sequences, about a third being singletons. Germline trimming cut 5 bases from V and 1 base from J; bases unmatched to any gene: 7. The CDR3 has 15 residues. Germline assignment: CDR1 SGHVS and CDR2 FQNEAQ. The rearrangement links TRBV7-8 to TRBJ1-1, with TRBD1 matching over 7 bases. This clonotype was sampled from a human donor in good health (CMV status not recorded). Some clones in this sample may be carry-over from other donors' samples. The sample consisted of PBMCs. The CDR3 spells CASSERQGSNTEAFF. CDR3 in DNA: TGTGCCAGCAGCGAGAGACAGGGTTCGAACACTGAAGCTTTCTTT.